Shown below are 22 T cell receptor beta chains from a single sample sequenced in a study of regulatory T cells in long-lasting Graves disease. Stated time point: newly diagnosed GD, antithyroid drugs for less than 3 months. After RNA was extracted from PBMCs, the TCR library was made from it. Through Arm-PCR of CDR3 regions and iRepertoire HTBI primers, TCR beta libraries were built. Each CDR3 protein is one row after TCRdb ran MiXCR on the multiplex PCR reads. Among approximately 300,000 distinct CDR3 sequences listed, about 20% were seen once. Sequenced here: peripheral blood mononuclear cells (PBMCs), sampled at new diagnosis, from a patient treated with antithyroid drugs. The origin of the receptors is a female donor with Graves disease.

With regard to this clonotype: Given a much more abundant clone one base away, this may be a read error. The missing conserved phenylalanine or tryptophan at the end of this CDR3 makes a read error likely. The chain employs TRBV28 and TRBJ1-1; 8 nucleotides match TRBD1. V lost 2 bases, J lost 5 bases, and 4 bases stayed unmatched. CDR1 MDHEN and CDR2 SYDVKM come from the germline V gene. The CDR3 totals 14 residues. CDR3 sequence: CASSLTGGGTEAFL. In nucleotides, the CDR3 is TGTGCCAGCAGTTTAACAGGGGGAGGAACTGAAGCTTTCCTT.

The table lists this clonotype with many counts. V is TRBV12-5 and J is TRBJ1-5; D is perhaps TRBD1 (5 bases). V was clipped by 2 bases and J by 7 bases, with 15 bases between them. The CDR3 totals 15 residues. Germline V CDR1 and CDR2: LGHNT, FRNRAP. CDR3 DNA: TGTGCTAGTGGTTTGTCCTTAGGGGCTGGGCAGCCCCAGCATTTT. Protein sequence: CASGLSLGAGQPQHF.

In its sample, this clonotype was seen many times. The chain employs TRBV7-8 and TRBJ2-1, with 7 nucleotides matching TRBD2. V lost 6 bases and J lost 5; bases outside the gene matches: 10. Germline assignment: CDR1 SGHVS and CDR2 FQNEAQ. CDR3 length: 15 residues. The CDR3, as DNA: TGTGCCAGCAGGCCCCGGGGAGGGGTCGACAATGAGCAGTTCTTC. It codes for CASRPRGGVDNEQFF.

This clonotype came up many times. The CDR3 DNA sequence: TGTGCCAGCAGTTTCGGGGCCCGGGTGCCCCAGCATTTT. Translating it yields CASSFGARVPQHF. The gene calls are TRBV27 and TRBJ1-5; D might be TRBD1 (5 bases). Germline assignment: CDR1 MNHEY and CDR2 SMNVEV (reference sequence). V lost 3 bases, J lost 9 bases, and 12 bases lay in between. This CDR3 is built from 13 residues.

This clonotype was seen only a few times. The genes are TRBV3-1 and TRBJ1-1; D unclear. Germline V gives CDR1 LGHDT, CDR2 YNNKEL (reference sequence). V lost 1 base and J lost 4, with 13 bases in between. This CDR3 is 15 amino acids long. CDR3: CASSQVRSRGTEAFF. The CDR3 coding sequence is TGTGCCAGCAGCCAAGTCAGGTCACGGGGCACTGAAGCTTTCTTT.

This clonotype was observed a handful of times. The junction differs from germline at one of its ends, possibly a read error. This rearrangement joins TRBV29-1 to TRBJ2-5, with D possibly being TRBD1 (6 bases). The CDR3 has 11 amino acids. Germline-derived CDR1 and CDR2 are SQVTM and ANQGSEA. The CDR3 DNA reads TGCAGCGTGACTGGACAGTTGGGCCCGCACTTC. Translating it yields CSVTGQLGPHF. Supplemented by reference TRBV29-1 and TRBJ2-5, the full variable domain reads SAVISQKPSRDICQRGTSLTIQCQVDSQVTMMFWYRQQPGQSLTLIATANQGSEATYESGFVIDKFPISRPNLTFSTLTVSNMSPEDSSIYLCSVTGQLGPHFGPGTRLLVL.

This clonotype was seen many times. The chain combines TRBV30 with TRBJ2-1, with 7 bases fitting TRBD2. The V gene end was trimmed by 0 bases and the J gene end by 7 bases; junction bases not matched to a gene: 6. The CDR3 has 14 residues. From germline, CDR1 is GTSNPN and CDR2 SVGIG (reference sequence). The CDR3 spells CAWSVGGSRNEQFF. The CDR3, as DNA: TGTGCCTGGAGTGTCGGCGGGAGTCGTAATGAGCAGTTCTTC.

This clonotype has a count of ten or more. The gene calls are TRBV7-9 and TRBJ2-7, with D unclear. The CDR3 consists of 14 residues. Germline V gives CDR1 SEHNR, CDR2 FQNEAQ (reference sequence). Trimming cost V 2 bases and J 0 bases, with 8 bases left between them. The CDR3 nucleotides are TGTGCCAGCAGCTTACCGGCGAGCTCCTACGAGCAGTACTTC. It codes for CASSLPASSYEQYF.

The chain has TRBV9 and TRBJ1-1; D uncertain. This CDR3 spans 16 amino acids. CDR1 and CDR2 from the germline V gene are SGDLS and YYNGEE. V was pared by 1 base and J by 0 bases, with 13 bases between. Written as DNA, the CDR3 is TGTGCCAGCAGCGTAATGCCAGGAGGCATGAACACTGAAGCTTTCTTT. Its protein is CASSVMPGGMNTEAFF. The full variable domain, completed using reference TRBV9 and TRBJ1-1, is DSGVTQTPKHLITATGQRVTLRCSPRSGDLSVYWYQQSLDQGLQFLIQYYNGEERAKGNILERFSAQQFPDLHSELNLSSLELGDSALYFCASSVMPGGMNTEAFFGQGTRLTVV.

This clonotype showed up many times. The chain links TRBV5-6 to TRBJ2-7; weak D call: TRBD1 (6 bases). This CDR3 is built from 12 residues. Trimming pared 2 bases from V and 6 bases from J, leaving 9 bases between. Per germline, CDR1 SGHDT and CDR2 YYEEEE. This CDR3 is CASSFTGFEQYF. The DNA of the CDR3 is TGTGCCAGCAGCTTTACAGGGTTCGAGCAGTACTTC. Full variable domain (remainder filled in from reference TRBV5-6 and TRBJ2-7): DAGVTQSPTHLIKTRGQQVTLRCSPKSGHDTVSWYQQALGQGPQFIFQYYEEEERQRGNFPDRFSGHQFPNYSSELNVNALLLGDSALYLCASSFTGFEQYFGPGTRLTVT.

A note on this clonotype: A much more abundant neighbour one base away suggests this may be a read error. The CDR3 nucleotides read TGTGCCAGCAGTGAAGTCTGGCGGTACCAAGAGACCCGGTACTTC. This translates into CASSEVWRYQETRYF. The V gene is TRBV11-2, the J gene TRBJ2-5, with unresolved D. CDR1 and CDR2 from the germline V gene are SGHAT and FQNNGV. The CDR3 spans 15 residues. Supplemented by reference TRBV11-2 and TRBJ2-5, the full variable domain reads EAGVAQSPRYKIIEKRQSVAFWCNPISGHATLYWYQQILGQGPKLLIQFQNNGVVDDSQLPKDRFSAERLKGVDSTLKIQPAKLEDSAVYLCASSEVWRYQETRYFGPGTRLLVL.

This clonotype has only a few counts. The gene calls are TRBV29-1 and TRBJ2-3, with 8 bases identical to TRBD2. The CDR3 covers 17 residues. J gave up 3 bases and V 7 bases, and 18 bases lay outside the gene matches. The germline V gene has CDR1 SQVTM and CDR2 ANQGSEA. The CDR3 loop reads CSGVVAGLSSFTDTQYF. CDR3 in DNA: TGCAGCGGGGTCGTAGCGGGACTCTCCTCCTTTACAGATACGCAGTATTTT.

This clonotype appeared many times. J is TRBJ2-2 and V is TRBV6-1; D is possibly TRBD1 (6 bases). CDR3 length: 13 amino acids. Trimming pared 6 bases from V and 5 bases from J, leaving 10 bases between. Germline lookup yields CDR1 MNHNS and CDR2 SASEGT. The CDR3 DNA follows: TGTGCCAGCAGGCCCACAGGGACCGGGGAGCTGTTTTTT. The encoded protein is CASRPTGTGELFF.

The rearrangement links TRBV2 to TRBJ2-7; D possibly uses TRBD1 or TRBD2 (5 bases each). V shed 6 bases and J shed 0 bases, with 15 bases lying between them. This CDR3 is 15 amino acids long. Per the germline V gene, CDR1 is SNHLY and CDR2 is FYNNEI. DNA for the CDR3: TGTGCCAGCAGCCGGTGGGGGACGAGCTCCTACGAGCAGTACTTC. Its translation is CASSRWGTSSYEQYF.

This clonotype was seen repeatedly, ten times or more. The V call is TRBV5-8, the J call TRBJ1-5, with TRBD1 as a possible D gene (6 bases). Trimming took 4 bases from V and 5 from J, leaving 19 bases between them. The CDR3 runs to 16 residues. Germline CDR1 and CDR2: SGHTS and YDEGEE. The CDR3 nucleotides read TGTGCCAGCAGCAACTCTAACCCAGGGGTCTATCAGCCCCAGCATTTT. Protein sequence: CASSNSNPGVYQPQHF.

J is TRBJ1-4 and V is TRBV24-1; D possibly corresponds to TRBD1 (6 bases). In germline, CDR1 is KGHDR, CDR2 SFDVKD. V shed 4 bases and J shed 3 bases, with 8 bases lying between them. The CDR3 contains 14 residues. The CDR3 protein is CATSETGSNEKLFF. In nucleotides, the CDR3 is TGTGCCACCAGTGAAACAGGGTCTAATGAAAAACTGTTTTTT.

This clonotype was counted a few times. The CDR3 bases are TGTGCCAGCAGCTGGGGCGGCACCGGGGAGCTGTTTTTT. The encoded protein is CASSWGGTGELFF. The J gene is TRBJ2-2, the V gene TRBV5-6; D perhaps matches TRBD1 (5 bases). The CDR3 totals 13 residues. Trimming removed 3 bases at V and 4 bases at J, with 7 bases between. Per germline, CDR1 SGHDT and CDR2 YYEEEE.

There are many counts of this clonotype. The chain carries TRBV3-1 and TRBJ1-3, with D possibly TRBD1 on 5 matching bases. With 1 base removed from V and 2 bases from J, the gap between germline ends came to 9 bases. CDR3 size: 15 residues. Per the germline V gene, CDR1 is LGHDT and CDR2 is YNNKEL (reference sequence). The CDR3 DNA is TGTGCCAGCAGCCAAGGGGGCAGGGCTGGAAACACCATATATTTT. Translation: CASSQGGRAGNTIYF. The variable domain in full, with the rest retrieved from reference TRBV3-1 and TRBJ1-3, is DTAVSQTPKYLVTQMGNDKSIKCEQNLGHDTMYWYKQDSKKFLKIMFSYNNKELIINETVPNRFSPKSPDKAHLNLHINSLELGDSAVYFCASSQGGRAGNTIYFGEGSWLTVV.

As concerns this clonotype: This may come from a read error, since a much larger clone is one base off. The V gene is TRBV19, the J gene TRBJ1-2, with 7 bases identical to TRBD1. CDR3 length equals 15 residues. The junction had 9 bases not matched to a gene; V was cut back by 7 bases and J by 1 base. Germline V lookup: CDR1 LNHDA, CDR2 SQIVND (reference sequence). CDR3 loop: CASKQTGPHNYGYTF. The DNA of the CDR3 is TGTGCCAGTAAACAGACAGGGCCCCATAACTATGGCTACACCTTC.

The chain employs TRBV7-3 and TRBJ2-7; 7 bases align to TRBD2. The junction had 8 bases not matched to a gene; V was cut back by 1 base and J by 5 bases. Germline V gives CDR1 SGHTA, CDR2 FQGTGA. The CDR3 totals 15 residues. CDR3 sequence: CASSLMASGRNEQYF. In nucleotides, the CDR3 is TGTGCCAGCAGCTTAATGGCTAGCGGACGGAACGAGCAGTACTTC.

V and J are TRBV20-1 and TRBJ1-1; no reliable D call. The germline V gene has CDR1 DFQATT and CDR2 SNEGSKA (reference sequence). Trimming removed 3 bases from V and 2 bases from J, with 7 bases in between. This CDR3 is 12 amino acids long. The CDR3 region has the DNA TGCAGTGCTAGTGTCCCAAACACTGAAGCTTTCTTT. This gives the protein CSASVPNTEAFF.

This clonotype was detected many times. This chain uses TRBV10-3 with TRBJ2-3; 7 nucleotides agree with TRBD2. V shed 6 bases, J shed 3 bases, and the junction held 3 bases outside the gene matches. This CDR3 spans 13 amino acids. CDR1 is ENHRY and CDR2 is SYGVKD in the germline V gene. CDR3 residues: CAISLSGTDTQYF. The CDR3 DNA is TGTGCCATCAGCCTTAGCGGGACAGATACGCAGTATTTT.